The 23 T cell receptor beta chains below come from one sample, sequenced in a study of Tregs in tolerant kidney transplant recipients. The protocol was immunoSEQ multiplex PCR, while the TCRdb copy is restricted to in-frame clones and leaves out a portion. This listing includes 25,000 to 40,000 clones. Related graft donors supplied nonmyeloablative bone marrow transplants, and mixed chimerism was transient. Specimen: CD4+ T cells from blood (PBMCs), collected 24 months after the transplant. These receptors were taken from a human patient who received a combined kidney and bone marrow transplant. Some T cells may originate from the graft donor.

Of note for this clone: Read sequence stops 3 residues before the CDR3 end, and the germline J gene provides the missing end. The rearrangement uses TRBV29-1 and TRBJ2-3; tentative D call: TRBD2 (5 bases). V gave up 3 bases and J gave up 4 bases, with 11 bases separating them. The germline V gene encodes CDR1 SQVTM and CDR2 ANQGSEA. The CDR3 runs 13 residues. CDR3 loop: CSVDAQRADTQYF. The CDR3 DNA, read in part, is TGCAGCGTTGACGCTCAGAGGGCAGATACG.

Turning to this clone: The CDR3 is cut off 3 residues early in the read; its end comes from the germline J gene. The V call is TRBV27, the J call TRBJ2-3; 10 bases line up with TRBD2. Germline V lookup: CDR1 MNHEY, CDR2 SMNVEV (reference sequence). This CDR3 region has 19 residues. Trimming removed 6 bases from V and 4 bases from J; junction bases left unmatched: 19. The CDR3 loop reads CASRLTSLLAGPAPDTQYF. CDR3 bases read: TGTGCCAGCAGACTTACCTCATTACTAGCGGGGCCTGCGCCAGATACG.

A word on this clone: The CDR3 end falls 3 residues outside the read, so it is completed with the germline J gene. This rearrangement joins TRBV6-2 or TRBV6-3 to TRBJ1-4; the D gene is possibly TRBD1 (5 bases). The V gene lost 2 bases and the J gene lost 0 bases, with 10 bases spanning the gap. This CDR3 region has 16 residues. Per germline, CDR1 MNHEY and CDR2 SVGEGT. The CDR3 reads CASSYGAASTNEKLFF. Incomplete CDR3 DNA: TGTGCCAGCAGTTACGGGGCAGCATCAACTAATGAAAAA.

Regarding this clone: Read data end 3 residues before the CDR3 end; the end is taken from the germline J gene. J is TRBJ1-2 and V is TRBV20-1, with TRBD1 matching over 7 bases. The CDR3 extends over 11 amino acids. CDR1 is DFQATT and CDR2 is SNEGSKA in the germline V gene (reference sequence). Incomplete CDR3 DNA: TGCAGTGCTTACCGGGACAGCGGC. This gives the protein CSAYRDSG. The full CDR3 protein is CSAYRDSGYTF.

Notes on this clone: The observed sequence ends 3 residues before the CDR3 terminus, with the missing tail filled in from the germline J gene. The rearrangement uses TRBV7-2 and TRBJ2-7; 9 nucleotides line up with TRBD1. Germline CDR1 SGHTA, CDR2 FQGNSA. J was trimmed by 3 bases and V by 7 bases; bases with no gene match: 10. The CDR3 sequence is 15 residues long. CDR3 DNA (partial): TGTGCCAGCAACGCACCGGGACAGGGACACTACGAG. Its translation: CASNAPGQGHYE. In full, the CDR3 reads CASNAPGQGHYEQYF.

Turning to this clone: The read stops 3 residues short of the end of the CDR3; the missing end is completed from the germline J gene. J is TRBJ1-3 and V is TRBV5-4; 10 nucleotides match TRBD1. Unmatched junction bases numbered 7, after V lost 3 bases and J lost 4 bases. The CDR3 has 16 amino acids. The germline V gene has CDR1 SGHNT and CDR2 YYREEE (reference sequence). The chain's CDR3 is CASSSSSDRGGNTIYF. The DNA read from the CDR3 is TGTGCCAGCAGCTCATCTTCGGACAGGGGGGGAAACACC.

Comment on this clone: The sequence runs out 3 residues before the end of the CDR3; the remainder is reconstructed from the germline J gene. The chain carries TRBV28 and TRBJ2-3; D unclear. CDR3 length equals 13 residues. Trimming took off 2 bases at V and 0 bases at J, with 3 bases between the two ends. Germline assignment: CDR1 MDHEN and CDR2 SYDVKM. CDR3 bases read: TGTGCCAGCAGTTTACCTAGCACAGATACG. Amino acids: CASSLPSTDT. The whole CDR3 protein is CASSLPSTDTQYF.

In regard to this clone: The observed sequence ends 3 residues before the CDR3 terminus, with the missing tail filled in from the germline J gene. V is TRBV6-1 and J is TRBJ1-2; TRBD1 might be the D (6 bases). The CDR3 runs to 14 residues. Germline V gene sequence: CDR1 MNHNS, CDR2 SASEGT. V was shortened by 6 bases and J by 4 bases, with 15 bases between the two germline ends. The part of the CDR3 DNA that was read is TGTGCCAGCAGCGAAATGACAGGCTCCTATGGC. Translating it yields CASSEMTGSYG. From start to end, the CDR3 is CASSEMTGSYGYTF.

Its frequency marks this clone as medium-sized. One junction end disagrees with the germline gene, perhaps due to a read error. The CDR3 end lies 3 residues beyond the end of the read and is filled in from the germline J gene. V and J are TRBV7-2 and TRBJ2-3; maybe TRBD2 (6 bases). CDR3 length: 17 residues. CDR1 SGHTA and CDR2 FQGNSA come from the germline V gene. The CDR3 protein is CASSLAFVSGSTDTQYF. The part of the CDR3 DNA that was read is TGTGCCAGCAGCCTAGCCTTCGTAAGCGGGAGCACAGATACG.

Of note for this clone: The sequence runs out 3 residues before the end of the CDR3; the remainder is reconstructed from the germline J gene. This sequence joins TRBV15 and TRBJ2-1; 14 positions agree with TRBD2. Germline lookup yields CDR1 LNHNV and CDR2 YYDKDF (reference sequence). Losses at the gene ends were 8 bases for V and 7 bases for J; bases not matched to a gene: 4. The CDR3 is 14 amino acids. The CDR3 DNA, read in part, is TGTGCCACCCGACTAGCGGGAGGGCGGAATGAG. Protein sequence: CATRLAGGRNE. The CDR3 in its entirety is CATRLAGGRNEQFF.

CDR3 residues: CATNRDRGDEQYF. The DNA read from the CDR3 is TGTGCCACGAACCGGGACAGGGGGGACGAG. The chain recombines TRBV10-3 with TRBJ2-7; TRBD1 aligns across 11 bases. The read halts 3 residues ahead of the CDR3 end, with the missing end drawn from the germline J gene. Germline assignment: CDR1 ENHRY and CDR2 SYGVKD. The CDR3 consists of 13 residues. Germline trimming cut 10 bases from V and 5 bases from J; bases unmatched to any gene: 7.

About this clone itself: The CDR3 end falls 3 residues outside the read, so it is completed with the germline J gene. The J gene is TRBJ2-1, the V gene TRBV7-3; TRBD2 is a possible D gene (5 bases). CDR1 SGHTA and CDR2 FQGTGA come from the germline V gene. V was shortened by 8 bases and J by 0 bases, with 14 bases between the two germline ends. This CDR3 region has 15 residues. CDR3: CASSREGFSYNEQFF. The sequenced part of the CDR3 DNA is TGTGCCAGCTCCAGAGAGGGTTTCTCCTACAATGAG.

Regarding this clone: The CDR3 end is not reached by the read, which stops 3 residues before it; the germline J gene fills it in. The V gene is TRBV14, the J gene TRBJ2-3; 12 bases line up with TRBD2. CDR1 and CDR2 (germline): SGHDN, FVKESK. Losses at the gene ends were 4 bases for V and 8 bases for J; bases not matched to a gene: 10. This CDR3 has 16 amino acids. Partial CDR3 DNA: TGTGCCAGCAGCCGCGAGACTAGCGGGAGTTGGGGTACG. Encoded protein: CASSRETSGSWGT. The CDR3 reads in full as CASSRETSGSWGTQYF. Variable domain in full (rest from reference TRBV14 and TRBJ2-3): EAGVTQFPSHSVIEKGQTVTLRCDPISGHDNLYWYRRVMGKEIKFLLHFVKESKQDESGMPNNRFLAERTGGTYSTLKVQPAELEDSGVYFCASSRETSGSWGTQYFGPGTRLTVL.

With respect to this clone: The CDR3 end falls 3 residues outside the read, so it is completed with the germline J gene. The chain recombines TRBV5-1 with TRBJ1-2; D gene uncertain. CDR1 and CDR2 (germline): SGHRS, YFSETQ. Trimming shortened V by 3 bases and J by 2 bases, and 11 bases separated the two germline ends. CDR3 length: 14 residues. The CDR3 DNA, read in part, is TGCGCCAGCAGCTCCGACACCTGGAACTATGGC. Its translation: CASSSDTWNYG. The full CDR3 protein reads CASSSDTWNYGYTF.

To note about this clone: The read ends 3 residues before the CDR3 terminus; that terminus is restored from the germline J gene. This chain joins TRBV5-6 and TRBJ2-6; D gene uncertain. Trimming cost V 4 bases and J 2 bases, with 10 bases left between them. Germline V CDR1 and CDR2: SGHDT, YYEEEE. CDR3 length: 15 amino acids. The CDR3 protein is CASSPTEPGANVLTF. CDR3 bases read: TGTGCCAGCAGCCCCACAGAACCTGGGGCCAACGTC. Full variable domain (rest looked up from reference TRBV5-6 and TRBJ2-6): DAGVTQSPTHLIKTRGQQVTLRCSPKSGHDTVSWYQQALGQGPQFIFQYYEEEERQRGNFPDRFSGHQFPNYSSELNVNALLLGDSALYLCASSPTEPGANVLTFGAGSRLTVL.

With regard to this clone: The CDR3 is cut off 3 residues early in the read; its end comes from the germline J gene. The chain has TRBV2 and TRBJ2-6; 8 nucleotides match TRBD1. V was pared by 7 bases and J by 4 bases, with 9 bases of the junction left unmatched. CDR1 and CDR2 (germline): SNHLY, FYNNEI. The CDR3 totals 16 residues. The CDR3 loop reads CASNPRQGKGANVLTF. The CDR3 bases that were read are TGTGCCAGCAACCCTCGACAGGGGAAGGGGGCCAACGTC.

Points on this clone: From the germline J gene comes the end of the CDR3, since the read stops 3 residues before it. The chain is built from TRBV20-1 and TRBJ1-1, with D tentatively TRBD1 (6 bases). In germline, CDR1 is DFQATT, CDR2 SNEGSKA (reference sequence). The CDR3 contains 13 residues. The V gene lost 4 bases and the J gene lost 0 bases, with 9 bases spanning the gap. The part of the CDR3 DNA that was read is TGCAGTGCTATTACAGGGATGAACACTGAA. Translated: CSAITGMNTE. The full CDR3 is CSAITGMNTEAFF.

About this clone itself: The CDR3 end lies 3 residues beyond the end of the read and is filled in from the germline J gene. This chain links TRBV7-8 with TRBJ1-2; D not resolved. There are 15 residues in the CDR3. Looked up from germline, CDR1 is SGHVS and CDR2 is FQNEAQ. The ends were cut back, 1 base at V and 2 bases at J, with 11 bases in the middle. The CDR3: CASSLEAGLNYGYTF. CDR3 DNA, as far as it was read: TGTGCCAGCAGCTTAGAGGCAGGATTGAACTATGGC.

Worth noting for this clone: The CDR3 end lies 3 residues beyond the end of the read and is filled in from the germline J gene. This chain uses TRBV5-1 with TRBJ1-2, with 9 bases matching TRBD1. Germline CDR1 is SGHRS and CDR2 is YFSETQ. CDR3 size: 15 residues. The V gene end was trimmed by 2 bases and the J gene end by 6 bases; junction bases not matched to a gene: 8. CDR3 bases read: TGCGCCAGCAGCTTTACTGACACAGGGGGCGATGGC. Protein sequence: CASSFTDTGGDG. The full CDR3 protein reads CASSFTDTGGDGYTF.

Turning to this clone: The CDR3 end lies 3 residues beyond the end of the read and is filled in from the germline J gene. The V and J genes are TRBV3-1 (or the pseudogene TRBV3-2) and TRBJ2-3; D ambiguous. The CDR3 has 13 residues. V lost 0 bases and J 6 bases, leaving 7 bases between the germline ends. Per the germline V gene, CDR1 is LGHDT and CDR2 is YNNKEL (reference sequence). The CDR3: CASSQDIPDTQYF. The CDR3 bases that were read are TGTGCCAGCAGCCAAGATATTCCTGATACG.

Regarding this clone: With the read ending 3 residues before the CDR3 end, the germline J gene is used to fill in that end. This chain joins TRBV2 and TRBJ1-5; TRBD1 matches at 7 bases. Looked up from germline, CDR1 is SNHLY and CDR2 is FYNNEI. This CDR3 has 15 amino acids. The trim removed 6 bases at V and 6 bases at J, leaving 11 bases unmatched. The CDR3 sequence is CASRRNRDRLQPQHF. CDR3 DNA (partial): TGTGCCAGCAGACGAAACCGGGACAGACTTCAGCCC.

Comments on this clone: The read stops 3 residues short of the end of the CDR3; the missing end is completed from the germline J gene. This chain links TRBV29-1 with TRBJ2-2; D unresolved. Germline V gene sequence: CDR1 SQVTM, CDR2 ANQGSEA. Trimming removed 7 bases from V and 1 base from J, with 13 bases in between. The CDR3 covers 14 residues. CDR3 in amino acids: CSAESRLNTGELFF. The part of the CDR3 DNA that was read is TGCAGCGCCGAGAGCAGGTTGAACACCGGGGAG.

On this clone itself: The read ends 3 residues shy of where the CDR3 ends; the end is completed using the germline J gene. V usage is TRBV7-2 and J usage is TRBJ2-5; TRBD2 agrees at 10 bases. This CDR3 is 15 amino acids long. Germline V CDR1 and CDR2: SGHTA, FQGNSA. V lost 2 bases, J lost 5 bases, and 5 bases stayed unmatched. Partial CDR3 DNA: TGTGCCAGCAGCTTAAGCGGGAGGGCCGAGGAGACC. Amino acids: CASSLSGRAEET. The full CDR3 reads CASSLSGRAEETQYF.